This T cell receptor beta chain is from a study of monozygotic twins with cystic fibrosis. Study details: Library input was around 2.8 micrograms of fragmented DNA, with 15 PCR cycles.

The CDR3 runs to 15 residues. V was pared by 4 bases and J by 0 bases, with 13 bases between. Germline CDR1 is SGHDT and CDR2 is YYEEEE. Generated by immunoSEQ multiplex PCR, the TCRdb table keeps only in-frame clones and is missing some. The profile shows some 30,000 clones, more than 90% of them singletons. About this clone: No antigen is known for it.

Study findings and constraints: Shared CDR3 numbers were not associated with age, concordance or severity.

Input material: blood. This sequence joins TRBV5-6 and TRBJ2-5; D gene unclear. The TCR sequence derives from a girl aged 2-10 years with cystic fibrosis. CDR3 in DNA: TGTGCCAGCAGCCTTCCTAATTGGTACCAAGAGACCCAGTACTTC. Its protein is CASSLPNWYQETQYF.